One and the same sample provided the 30 T cell receptor beta chains below, sequenced in a study of CD8 T cells in ankylosing spondylitis. One entry per CDR3 protein results from TCRdb running MiXCR on the 5' RACE reads. This table has 250,000 to 350,000 distinct CDR3 sequences, about 19% appearing once. What was sequenced was blood, either unsorted or a sorted T cell fraction (not recorded which). The receptors come from a male donor with ankylosing spondylitis or in good health (not recorded which).

This clonotype was counted ten times or more. V is TRBV12-3 or TRBV12-4 and J is TRBJ1-2, with D perhaps TRBD1 (6 bases). The CDR3 contains 12 residues. The germline V and J ends were trimmed by 5 bases and 8 bases, with 12 bases remaining between them. CDR3 DNA: TGTGCCAGCAGTCAAACAGGGATCGGCTACACCTTC. This translates into CASSQTGIGYTF.

This clonotype was recorded a few times. The gene calls are TRBV12-3 or TRBV12-4 and TRBJ1-1; D remains ambiguous. CDR3 length: 13 residues. Trimming pared 4 bases from V and 3 bases from J, leaving 9 bases between. The CDR3 nucleotides are TGTGCCAGCAGTTCATCGGCTTACACTGAAGCTTTCTTT. Translation: CASSSSAYTEAFF.

This clonotype appeared a few times. This rearrangement joins TRBV29-1 to TRBJ2-2; 8 bases are a match to TRBD2. Germline CDR1 SQVTM, CDR2 ANQGSEA. J lost 4 bases, V lost 2 bases, and 6 bases had no gene match. The CDR3 has 15 amino acids. CDR3 DNA sequence: TGCAGCGTTGAAAAGGCGGGGGGTTTCACCGGGGAGCTGTTTTTT. Protein: CSVEKAGGFTGELFF.

The chain has TRBV5-1 and TRBJ2-5; 8 bases line up with TRBD2. The ends lost 7 bases at V and 7 bases at J; junction bases unmatched: 12. The CDR3 is 14 residues long. Germline assignment: CDR1 SGHRS and CDR2 YFSETQ. CDR3 region: CASAGSGTQGTQYF. CDR3 DNA: TGCGCCAGCGCAGGTAGCGGGACCCAGGGGACCCAGTACTTC.

This chain joins TRBV9 and TRBJ1-2; D gene uncertain. Germline V gene data show CDR1 as SGDLS and CDR2 as YYNGEE. The ends were cut back, 4 bases at V and 0 bases at J, with 13 bases in the middle. The length of the CDR3 is 15 residues. CDR3 region: CASSLRTEANYGYTF. The CDR3 nucleotides are TGTGCCAGCAGCCTCCGGACGGAGGCTAACTATGGCTACACCTTC. Combining the CDR3 with reference TRBV9 and TRBJ1-2 gives the whole variable domain DSGVTQTPKHLITATGQRVTLRCSPRSGDLSVYWYQQSLDQGLQFLIQYYNGEERAKGNILERFSAQQFPDLHSELNLSSLELGDSALYFCASSLRTEANYGYTFGSGTRLTVV.

CDR3 loop: CASSLSGQIDSPLHF. The DNA for the CDR3 is TGTGCCAGCAGCTTAAGCGGACAGATAGATTCACCCCTCCACTTT. This rearrangement joins TRBV7-8 to TRBJ1-6; possibly TRBD1 for D (6 bases). Germline loops: CDR1 SGHVS, CDR2 FQNEAQ. V was shortened by 2 bases and J by 8 bases, with 13 bases between the two germline ends. The CDR3 length is 15 residues.

This clonotype was observed a few times. The gene calls are TRBV2 and TRBJ2-1; 12 positions match TRBD2. The V segment lost 8 bases and the J segment 1 base; nucleotides outside the gene matches: 6. There are 16 residues in the CDR3. The germline CDR1 and CDR2 sequences are SNHLY and FYNNEI. CDR3 loop: CASPPSGGASYNEQFF. The DNA of the CDR3 is TGTGCCAGCCCCCCTAGCGGGGGGGCATCCTACAATGAGCAGTTCTTC.

This clonotype was counted between two and nine times. The rearrangement links TRBV29-1 to TRBJ1-2; D unclear. This CDR3 is built from 12 residues. Germline assignment: CDR1 SQVTM and CDR2 ANQGSEA. Trimming cost V 6 bases and J 0 bases, with 8 bases left between them. This CDR3 reads CSVAGSNYGYTF. The CDR3 bases are TGCAGCGTAGCGGGGTCTAACTATGGCTACACCTTC.

This clonotype was counted only a few times. The chain has TRBV12-3 or TRBV12-4 and TRBJ2-2; the D gene could be TRBD1 or TRBD2 (5 bases each). Trimming removed 1 base from V and 1 base from J, with 10 bases in between. CDR3 length: 16 residues. CDR3 region: CASSLGGDLNTGELFF. As DNA, the CDR3 is TGTGCCAGCAGTTTAGGTGGGGACCTGAACACCGGGGAGCTGTTTTTT.

There are many counts of this clonotype. CDR3 nucleotides: TGTGCCAGCAGTAGCGGGCTTCTCACAGATACGCAGTATTTT. Its protein product is CASSSGLLTDTQYF. The V call is TRBV12-3 or TRBV12-4, the J call TRBJ2-3, with D possibly being TRBD2 (6 bases). The CDR3 runs 14 residues. Between the trimmed V and J ends, which lost 5 bases and 2 bases, there was a span of 11 bases.

This clonotype was observed a handful of times. The CDR3 sequence: CAIGFRGSNTDTQYF. CDR3 DNA: TGTGCCATCGGTTTCCGCGGGAGTAACACAGATACGCAGTATTTT. This chain links TRBV10-3 with TRBJ2-3; 7 nucleotides line up with TRBD2. V was pared by 8 bases and J by 2 bases, with 10 bases of the junction left unmatched. CDR1 and CDR2 (germline): ENHRY, SYGVKD. CDR3 length: 15 residues.

This clonotype was seen a handful of times. This chain links TRBV27 with TRBJ2-5; 9 nucleotides match TRBD1. The CDR3 consists of 15 residues. Germline V gene sequence: CDR1 MNHEY, CDR2 SMNVEV (reference sequence). V was clipped by 3 bases and J by 4 bases; unmatched bases: 6. CDR3 DNA: TGTGCCAGCAGTTTGGACAGGGGTTATACAGAGACCCAGTACTTC. This gives the protein CASSLDRGYTETQYF.

The V call is TRBV9, the J call TRBJ2-1, with D perhaps matching TRBD2 (6 bases). The ends were cut back, 0 bases at V and 1 base at J, with 8 bases in the middle. The CDR3 is 15 amino acids. Germline CDR1 reads SGDLS; CDR2 reads YYNGEE. CDR3 protein: CASSVAGTSYNEQFF. In DNA, the CDR3 is TGTGCCAGCAGCGTAGCTGGGACTTCCTACAATGAGCAGTTCTTC.

J is TRBJ1-6 and V is TRBV9; unclear D gene. The CDR3 extends over 13 amino acids. CDR1 is SGDLS and CDR2 is YYNGEE in the germline V gene. Trimming removed 0 bases at V and 9 bases at J, with 7 bases between. As DNA, the CDR3 is TGTGCCAGCAGCGTAGCAGGTGGTTCACCCCTCCACTTT. This translates into CASSVAGGSPLHF.

The chain combines TRBV3-1 with TRBJ1-2; no definite D call. Trimming cost V 1 base and J 7 bases, with 4 bases left between them. This CDR3 contains 11 residues. CDR1 is LGHDT, CDR2 YNNKEL, per germline (reference sequence). As DNA, the CDR3 is TGTGCCAGCAGCCAAGGGGGTGGCTACACCTTC. Residues: CASSQGGGYTF.

In its sample, this clonotype was seen a few times. This rearrangement joins TRBV10-2 to TRBJ2-1, with a tentative D call TRBD2 (5 bases). With 0 bases removed from V and 3 bases from J, the gap between germline ends came to 15 bases. Per germline, CDR1 WSHSY and CDR2 SAAADI. This CDR3 spans 17 amino acids. CDR3 in amino acids: CASSESKASPNYNEQFF. CDR3 DNA sequence: TGCGCCAGCAGTGAGTCGAAGGCTAGCCCTAACTACAATGAGCAGTTCTTC.

In this sample, this clonotype turned up a few times. This chain uses TRBV12-3 or TRBV12-4 with TRBJ2-2, with TRBD2 identical over 7 bases. The CDR3 covers 14 residues. V shed 6 bases and J 8 bases; nucleotides not matched to a gene: 9. CDR3 in amino acids: CASSAGLPGGELFF. The CDR3 DNA follows: TGTGCCAGCAGCGCGGGACTACCCGGTGGGGAGCTGTTTTTT.

The chain combines TRBV5-1 with TRBJ2-2; the match to TRBD2 covers 10 bases. CDR3 length: 19 amino acids. Per germline, CDR1 SGHRS and CDR2 YFSETQ. The J segment lost 0 bases and the V segment lost 0 bases, leaving 8 bases of the junction unmatched. The chain's CDR3 is CASSLVLAGGRSNTGELFF. The CDR3 coding sequence is TGCGCCAGCAGCTTGGTGTTAGCGGGGGGTCGATCGAACACCGGGGAGCTGTTTTTT.

This clonotype appeared many times. This chain links TRBV3-1 with TRBJ2-5; D gene uncertain. This CDR3 comprises 11 residues. The V gene's germline CDR1 is LGHDT and CDR2 YNNKEL (reference sequence). Trimming removed 3 bases at V and 4 bases at J, with 3 bases between. The CDR3 region is CASSQGETQYF. In DNA form, the CDR3 reads TGTGCCAGCAGCCAGGGAGAGACCCAGTACTTC.

The J gene is TRBJ2-5, the V gene TRBV14; a possible D gene is TRBD2 (6 bases). Deletions cut 1 base from V and 9 bases from J, with 12 bases between. The CDR3 totals 13 residues. Germline assignment: CDR1 SGHDN and CDR2 FVKESK. The CDR3 nucleotides are TGTGCCAGCAGCCAAGCCGGGAGCGGCGCCCAGTACTTC. It yields the protein CASSQAGSGAQYF.

The chain recombines TRBV12-3 or TRBV12-4 with TRBJ2-1, with a tentative D call TRBD2 (5 bases). V shed 4 bases and J shed 4 bases, with 17 bases lying between them. The CDR3 has 16 amino acids. This chain's CDR3 is CASSSDSLLAYNEQFF. The DNA of the CDR3 is TGTGCCAGCAGTTCCGACTCTCTGCTAGCTTACAATGAGCAGTTCTTC.

This clonotype was seen more than once but under ten times. V usage is TRBV12-3 or TRBV12-4 and J usage is TRBJ1-3, with D perhaps matching TRBD1 (5 bases). V was trimmed by 2 bases and J by 4 bases, leaving 12 bases between them. This CDR3 is built from 15 residues. The CDR3 spells CASSLSGGRGNTIYF. CDR3 coding DNA: TGTGCCAGCAGTTTATCGGGGGGACGAGGAAACACCATATATTTT.

This clonotype was seen just once. V is TRBV20-1 and J is TRBJ1-4; 9 bases map to TRBD1. J gave up 5 bases and V 2 bases, and 6 bases lay outside the gene matches. CDR1 and CDR2 (germline): DFQATT, SNEGSKA (reference sequence). CDR3 size: 15 residues. The CDR3 DNA follows: TGCAGTGCTAGACCAGCCGGGACAGGGAATGAAAAACTGTTTTTT. This gives the protein CSARPAGTGNEKLFF.

This clonotype was observed a handful of times. The rearrangement uses TRBV3-1 and TRBJ1-1, with D unclear. CDR1 LGHDT and CDR2 YNNKEL come from the germline V gene (reference sequence). The CDR3 length is 15 residues. The V gene lost 4 bases and the J gene lost 1 base, with 13 bases spanning the gap. The CDR3 here is CASSLGWSTNTEAFF. The CDR3 coding sequence is TGTGCCAGCAGCCTCGGATGGAGTACGAACACTGAAGCTTTCTTT.

This chain links TRBV7-9 with TRBJ2-1, with D hard to call. V shed 2 bases and J shed 8 bases, with 7 bases lying between them. The CDR3 consists of 12 residues. Per germline, CDR1 SEHNR and CDR2 FQNEAQ (reference sequence). The CDR3 reads CASSLLEHEQFF. As DNA, the CDR3 is TGTGCCAGCAGCTTACTGGAACATGAGCAGTTCTTC.

This clonotype was counted many times. This chain uses TRBV9 with TRBJ2-3; D remains ambiguous. The length of the CDR3 is 15 residues. Deletions cut 3 bases from V and 0 bases from J, with 11 bases between. The germline V gene encodes CDR1 SGDLS and CDR2 YYNGEE. Here the CDR3 DNA reads TGTGCCAGCAGCGGGCGGTCCCCTAGCACAGATACGCAGTATTTT. Protein product: CASSGRSPSTDTQYF.

This clonotype was recorded at least ten times. The V gene is TRBV5-5, the J gene TRBJ1-1; no firm D call. V lost 4 bases to trimming and J lost 1 base, with 11 bases between them. The germline V gene encodes CDR1 SGHKS and CDR2 YYEKEE (reference sequence). The CDR3 runs to 14 residues. This chain's CDR3 is CASSLLRTNTEAFF. The CDR3, as DNA: TGTGCCAGCAGCCTGCTACGGACGAACACTGAAGCTTTCTTT.

This clonotype was counted a few times. CDR3 nucleotides: TGTGCCAGCAGCATTACCGGGACTTCTAACAATGAGCAGTTCTTC. Protein sequence: CASSITGTSNNEQFF. V and J are TRBV6-1 and TRBJ2-1, with D tentatively TRBD2 (6 bases). The V end was cut by 6 bases, the J end by 5 bases, with 17 bases between. Looked up from germline, CDR1 is MNHNS and CDR2 is SASEGT. There are 15 residues in the CDR3.

This clonotype was seen more than once but under ten times. The chain combines TRBV29-1 with TRBJ1-2; TRBD1 is a possible D gene (6 bases). V shed 4 bases and J shed 2 bases, with 14 bases lying between them. This CDR3 is 14 amino acids long. The germline V gene encodes CDR1 SQVTM and CDR2 ANQGSEA. CDR3 nucleotides: TGCAGCGTTGGGGGGGCAGGGTCGAACTATGGCTACACCTTC. This translates into CSVGGAGSNYGYTF.

The rearrangement joins TRBV29-1 to TRBJ2-1; D perhaps matches TRBD2 (5 bases). V lost 6 bases, J lost 7 bases, and 16 bases lay in between. This CDR3 has 13 residues. Germline V gives CDR1 SQVTM, CDR2 ANQGSEA. The chain's CDR3 is CSVESGGFNEQFF. CDR3 nucleotides: TGCAGCGTCGAGAGTGGCGGGTTTAATGAGCAGTTCTTC.